This T cell receptor (beta chain) was retrieved from a study of cytomegalovirus exposure and HLA in healthy donors (TCRdb year 2017). In the study overall: An earlier analysis of 587 of the donors reported 276 Gb of sequence data and around 120 million unique TCR beta sequences obtained from 180 million or so T cells. Genome-wide SNP genotypes for about 60% of the roughly 670 donors were used in a later genetic analysis, which treated that subset as a discovery cohort. The later analysis used no new phenotypic data to find candidate immune exposures, relying instead on TCR beta sequences and their occurrence across donors. On average, about 200,000 unique TCR beta nucleotide sequences were sequenced per donor among 398 genotyped donors of the cohort, with around 19% of those sequences being non-productive. About 300 gigabases of sequencing data and approximately 85 million unique TCR sequences were included in an early release covering roughly 600 HLA-typed donors. All discovery cohort repertoires had been generated on a single sequencing platform. Typing coverage varied by locus: about 620-630 donors for A, B, C, DRB1 and DQB1; under 550 for DQA1; nearly 610 for DPA1; some 470 for DPB1. Donor age, sex, ethnicity and CMV serostatus were collected together with the repertoire data. An earlier analysis of 500 to 750 of the donors applied high-throughput TCR beta sequencing to assess whether each TCR beta V gene segment acted as functional or pseudogenic. To predict cytomegalovirus infection status, the study brought together high-throughput TCR immunosequencing, statistical association of individual TCRs with disease status, and machine learning. The study used immunosequencing to profile the T cell repertoires of 666 subjects and linked those repertoires to cytomegalovirus serostatus. In a later analysis, previously published TCR beta repertoires from some 640 donors were re-analyzed and high-resolution HLA genotyping was added so that TCR occurrence patterns could be studied. Five DR-DQ haplotypes were handled as single units for association and clustering because linkage in the cohort was strong. The study was designed to test whether signatures of past pathogen exposure could be identified by cataloging public T cell receptors. In addition to the first cohort of around 670 subjects, a separate validation cohort of approximately 110 different subjects was used. Class I and class II HLA loci were covered by the typing at four-digit resolution. Among the roughly 400 genotyped donors, approximately 82% belonged to the genetic ancestry cluster associated with self-reported Caucasian donors. Study-wide findings and limitations: In a later analysis, over 15,000 TCR beta sequences were associated with specific HLA alleles at a false discovery rate of 0.05. Linkage disequilibrium might explain the correlated functional status among segregating V segments, but an unknown experimental factor could not be excluded. A group of highly shared sequence variants was considered likely to be a technical artifact of the sequencing pipeline. Some IMGT-functional V segments, including TRBV6-2 and TRBV6-3, could not be told apart with the 87-base-pair reads, so those segments were excluded. In vitro tests confirmed that a few of the cytomegalovirus-associated TCR beta chains recognize cytomegalovirus antigens. The study gave a list of over 150 TCR beta chains associated with cytomegalovirus. According to a later analysis, most CMV-associated TCR beta chains appeared to be HLA-restricted, and the HLA associations seemed to be driven largely by CMV exposure. While some public TCRs were present in many individuals, most TCR sequences turned up only very rarely across donors. The earlier analysis of around 600 of the donors excluded roughly 17 rarely observed V segments, including chromosome 9 orphons, because counts were too low. This cohort had only TCR beta chains sequenced, and the lack of alpha or paired-chain data limited which features could be detected. The authors suggested that the approach could potentially be extended to other disease states and immunological phenotypes. A later genetic analysis associated a missense DCLRE1C variant with V-gene and J-gene trimming of TCR beta chains, and an independent cohort replicated the association. Compared with the roughly 710-donor mean, donors in an Asian-associated ancestry cluster had fewer N-insertions in productive TCRs, according to a later genetic analysis. Because some donors lacked HLA typing at each locus, the association tests relied only on the typed subset. According to a later analysis, parvovirus B19, influenza, CMV and Epstein-Barr virus appeared linked to several top co-occurrence clusters. In an earlier analysis of about 540 of the donors, most TCR beta V segments were observed in productive rearrangements about 90% or about 30% of the time, broadly matching IMGT annotations. A further reported finding was that TCR beta sequences accurately predicted the HLA-A and HLA-B alleles for most subjects in the first cohort. In a later analysis, HLA-associated TCR beta chains showed more clonal expansion and lower generation probabilities than non-associated chains that were equally common. Presence/absence analyses assumed roughly uniform sequencing depth across donors, an assumption that may not hold. When HLA alleles, especially DR and DQ, strongly co-occurred, attributing TCR associations to individual alleles was difficult. CMV serostatus was the only immune exposure information available for the cohort. Cytomegalovirus status was reported to be diagnosed by the classifier with high specificity and sensitivity in both the original and validation cohorts. According to a later analysis, TCR association rates differed among HLA loci, with DRB1 alleles showing the most associated TCRs and HLA-C alleles showing the fewest.

V gives up 0 bases and J gives up 4 bases, and the segment between their germline ends measures 13 bases. CDR1 and CDR2, looked up from the germline V gene, are SGHVS and FNYEAQ. The cysteine opens and the phenylalanine closes a CDR3 of 16 amino acids. The entry retains the CDR3 DNA only, 48 bases that are in frame from base 1. The library was produced with the immunoSEQ multiplex PCR assay. A mixture of 60 forward primers for TCR Vbeta segments and 13 reverse primers for TCR Jbeta segments was used in the multiplex PCR. A multiplex PCR assay on genomic DNA amplified the CDR3 region of rearranged TCR beta genes. Amplified TCR beta libraries were sequenced as 87-base-pair reads on the Illumina HiSeq System. The original pipeline was this. A later analysis tallied 75 million to 95 million unique TCR beta chains across the 666 repertoires, and around 12 million of those chains were shared by two or more donors. To remove PCR and sequencing errors, raw reads were error-corrected and collapsed into unique sequences using a nearest-neighbor algorithm that merged closely related sequences. Alignment of CDR3 sequences to IMGT reference sequences was used to assign V, D and J gene segments. For a sequence to be retained, a match of at least six nucleotides to both a V gene segment and a J gene segment was required. A rearrangement counted as productive if the CDR3 had no stop codons and remained in frame with V and J, and every other rearrangement counted as non-productive. Following IMGT convention, CDR3 was defined as the stretch from the second conserved V-encoded cysteine to the conserved J-encoded phenylalanine. Sequences without an unambiguous match to a single V gene segment were excluded from the earlier analysis of several hundred of the donors. An earlier analysis of several hundred of the donors called V segments functional above 56.7% productive rearrangements and segregating when the between-donor standard deviation exceeded 5%. A statistical classification framework was built for diagnosing cytomegalovirus status from the catalog of TCR beta chain sequences. In a later analysis, TCR nucleotide sequences were compared against IMGT/GENE-DB human TR gene sequences so that V and J genes could be assigned. Using the TCRdist pipeline, a later analysis assigned CDR3 sequences along with most-parsimonious VDJ recombination scenarios. In a later analysis, each TCR beta chain was defined by its CDR3 amino acid sequence together with its V-gene family, and reads without a unique V-gene family were excluded. As a way to deal with suspected cross-contamination and a sequencing artifact, a later analysis dropped roughly 600 nucleotide sequences that were highly shared and had low generation probability. For each public chain, a later analysis derived a clonal expansion index from normalized ranks of inferred template counts within each repertoire. A later analysis computed generation probabilities with a VDJ recombination model fitted to out-of-frame rearrangements, and checked the results against IGoR. In a later analysis, TCR-TCR, TCR-HLA and TCR-CMV co-occurrence was scored with hypergeometric tests, and a repertoire-size bias correction was applied to TCR pairs. In a later analysis, false discovery rates were estimated by permuting HLA or CMV assignments 20 times. In a later analysis, co-occurring TCRs were grouped using DBSCAN, with TCRdist sequence similarity added in when clustering inside HLA-allele-positive subsets. Co-occurrence clustering excluded repertoires with fewer than 30,000 or more than 120,000 public chains, plus five with anomalous nucleotide sharing. Imported from immuneACCESS, the table was reduced by TCRdb to in-frame sequences with V and J called. These copies leave out some clones; in studies compared against another copy, an unresolved V gene accounts for under half, and the cause of the remainder is not known. Clone size and the V and J calls come from that table; the DNA yielded D and trimming. For this sample there are more than 100,000 clones; just under 80% appear just once. In total, the top ten clones hold approximately 0.99% of the sample.

In total, approximately 690 healthy bone marrow donors made up the cohort. All cohort members were sampled while nominally healthy, although unrecorded immune exposures were likely present. The donor tested CMV seronegative and was one of the 352 seronegative cohort members. Each donor provided a peripheral blood sample, and peripheral blood mononuclear cells were used for TCR beta sequencing. The Qiagen DNeasy Blood Extraction Kit was used to extract genomic DNA from the blood cell samples. Concerning this clone: Its recognized antigen is unknown. Per-base qualities were not stored, and no clone one base away is much larger.

The chain uses TRBV7-6 and TRBJ1-3, with no reliable assignment of the D segment. The sample was PBMCs. The sequence was obtained from a male donor in good health and CMV-seronegative. The CDR3 protein: CASSLATAGSGNTIYF. The nucleotide sequence reads as follows: TGTGCCAGCAGCTTAGCGACCGCCGGGTCGGGAAACACCATATATTTT.